This T cell receptor beta chain was captured in a study of cytomegalovirus exposure and HLA in healthy donors. Study overall: A later analysis reported the same platform for the roughly 110 validation repertoires and the approximately 640 first-cohort repertoires. Overall study findings and caveats: Most TCRs appeared rarely, but some public TCRs recurred in many donors. In vitro testing confirmed a few CMV-associated chains as specific for CMV antigens. Listed as cytomegalovirus-associated were 150 to 200 TCR beta chains.

Details on this clone: What it recognizes is unknown.

Sequencing was performed with immunoSEQ multiplex PCR; in TCRdb, only in-frame clones are kept and a portion is missing. This table has some 270,000 clones, 80% to 90% appearing once. Sequencing was done on a sample of PBMCs. The receptor was isolated from a woman aged 18-29 years in good health and CMV-seronegative.

The CDR3 reads CASSSQGGPHADYGYTF. The CDR3 DNA reads TGTGCCAGCAGCTCTCAGGGCGGACCCCATGCGGACTATGGCTACACCTTC. The gene calls are TRBV9 and TRBJ1-2; a possible D gene is TRBD1 (5 bases). The germline CDR1 and CDR2 sequences are SGDLS and YYNGEE. The CDR3 is 17 amino acids. Trimming took 4 bases from V and 3 from J, leaving 22 bases between them.